These 8 T cell receptor beta chains were sequenced from one sample in a study of radiotherapy plus CTLA-4 blockade in lung cancer (dated by TCRdb to between 2018 and 2020). Library preparation employed the immunoSEQ multiplex PCR assay. Not all clones reach the TCRdb copy of this immuneACCESS table, which keeps in-frame sequences only. Checked studies attribute under half of the gap to unresolved V genes and leave the rest unexplained. The sample contains more than 90,000 clones, 88% of them found a single time. The biggest ten clones account for approximately 4.9% of the sample. Sequences were derived from peripheral blood, sampled from a patient treated with radiotherapy plus ipilimumab. All receptors come from a human donor with non-small cell lung cancer that progressed on radiotherapy plus ipilimumab.

J is TRBJ1-4 and V is TRBV2, with no clear D. The V and J ends lost 3 bases and 8 bases respectively, with 7 bases between them. Germline V gene lookup returns CDR1 SNHLY and CDR2 FYNNEI. CDR3 length equals 12 residues. The CDR3 bases are TGTGCCAGCAGTGACGACTGGGAAAAACTGTTTTTT. This encodes CASSDDWEKLFF.

The V gene is TRBV9, the J gene TRBJ1-2; D is unresolved. Germline-derived CDR1 and CDR2 are SGDLS and YYNGEE. This CDR3 is built from 15 residues. Trimming took off 0 bases at V and 5 bases at J, with 14 bases between the two ends. CDR3 in DNA: TGTGCCAGCAGCGTAGCGGCGGCCCCTGAGTATGGCTACACCTTC. It codes for CASSVAAAPEYGYTF.

The V call is TRBV1, the J call TRBJ2-2; the table's D gene call, TRBD1, was not cross checked with the DNA. TRBV1 is flagged as a pseudogene. This CDR3 is 17 amino acids long. The CDR3 region is CTSSQAEGGTGDGELFF. For the CDR3, the DNA is TGCACCAGCAGCCAAGCCGAAGGGGGCACGGGCGACGGGGAGCTGTTTTTT.

This clone was detected a few times. The chain combines TRBV5-5 with TRBJ2-4; 9 positions agree with TRBD1. The V segment lost 0 bases and the J segment 5 bases; nucleotides outside the gene matches: 12. In germline, CDR1 is SGHKS, CDR2 YYEKEE (reference sequence). CDR3 length: 18 residues. The CDR3 region is CASSLVHRDRVNENIQYF. The CDR3 coding sequence is TGTGCCAGCAGCTTGGTTCACAGGGACAGGGTTAACGAAAACATTCAGTACTTC. Together with reference TRBV5-5 and TRBJ2-4, the CDR3 gives the full variable domain: DAGVTQSPTHLIKTRGQQVTLRCSPISGHKSVSWYQQVLGQGPQFIFQYYEKEERGRGNFPDRFSARQFPNYSSELNVNALLLGDSALYLCASSLVHRDRVNENIQYFGAGTRLSVL.

V gene TRBV27 combines with J gene TRBJ2-7; D uncertain. CDR1 MNHEY and CDR2 SMNVEV come from the germline V gene (reference sequence). Trimming took off 3 bases at V and 2 bases at J, with 11 bases between the two ends. The CDR3 has 14 amino acids. The CDR3 region has the DNA TGTGCCAGCAGTTTCATTTATGGAACCTACGAGCAGTACTTC. Translation: CASSFIYGTYEQYF.

The rearrangement links TRBV2 to TRBJ2-5; 10 positions agree with TRBD2. The length of the CDR3 is 15 residues. V was clipped by 6 bases and J by 4 bases; unmatched bases: 8. Germline loops: CDR1 SNHLY, CDR2 FYNNEI. In nucleotides, the CDR3 is TGTGCCAGCAGCCCCAGCGGGAGGGGGCTAGAGACCCAGTACTTC. Residues: CASSPSGRGLETQYF. Together with reference TRBV2 and TRBJ2-5, the CDR3 gives the full variable domain: EPEVTQTPSHQVTQMGQEVILRCVPISNHLYFYWYRQILGQKVEFLVSFYNNEISEKSEIFDDQFSVERPDGSNFTLKIRSTKLEDSAMYFCASSPSGRGLETQYFGPGTRLLVL.

V usage is TRBV14 and J usage is TRBJ1-2, with TRBD1 matching 8 bases. J lost 8 bases, V lost 0 bases, and 8 bases had no gene match. The germline V gene encodes CDR1 SGHDN and CDR2 FVKESK. The CDR3 consists of 15 residues. In DNA, the CDR3 is TGTGCCAGCAGCCAAGATCTAGGACAGGGCGTCGGCTACACCTTC. Protein product: CASSQDLGQGVGYTF. Drawing the rest from reference TRBV14 and TRBJ1-2, the complete variable domain is EAGVTQFPSHSVIEKGQTVTLRCDPISGHDNLYWYRRVMGKEIKFLLHFVKESKQDESGMPNNRFLAERTGGTYSTLKVQPAELEDSGVYFCASSQDLGQGVGYTFGSGTRLTVV.

The chain employs TRBV5-1 and TRBJ2-3, with D perhaps matching TRBD1 or TRBD2 (5 bases each). V was cut by 6 bases and J by 3 bases, with 17 bases left in between. Germline loops: CDR1 SGHRS, CDR2 YFSETQ. This CDR3 region has 15 residues. The CDR3 is CASKPTGTKTDTQYF. DNA of the CDR3: TGCGCCAGCAAACCAACCGGGACCAAAACAGATACGCAGTATTTT.